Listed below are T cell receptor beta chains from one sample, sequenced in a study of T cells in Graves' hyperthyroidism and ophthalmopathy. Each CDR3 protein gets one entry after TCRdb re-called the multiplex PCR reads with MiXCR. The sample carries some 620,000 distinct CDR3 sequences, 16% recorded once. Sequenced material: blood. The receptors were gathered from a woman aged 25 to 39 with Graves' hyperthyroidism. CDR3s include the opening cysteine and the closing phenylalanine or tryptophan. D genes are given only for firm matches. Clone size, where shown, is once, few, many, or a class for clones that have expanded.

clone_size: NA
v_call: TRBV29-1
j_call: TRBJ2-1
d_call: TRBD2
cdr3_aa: CSVEDGLAGVEQFF
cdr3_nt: TGCAGCGTTGAAGACGGACTAGCGGGAGTCGAGCAGTTCTTC

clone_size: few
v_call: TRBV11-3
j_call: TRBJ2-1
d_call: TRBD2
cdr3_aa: CASSLGAGRGANEQFF
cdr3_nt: TGTGCCAGCAGCTTAGGTGCCGGGAGGGGAGCCAATGAGCAGTTCTTC

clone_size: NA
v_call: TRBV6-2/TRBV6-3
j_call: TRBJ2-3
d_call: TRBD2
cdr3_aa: CASSGTSGRVTDTQYF
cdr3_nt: TGTGCCAGCAGTGGGACTAGCGGGAGGGTCACAGATACGCAGTATTTT

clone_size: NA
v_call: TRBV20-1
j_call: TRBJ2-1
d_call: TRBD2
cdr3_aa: CSAAGPVGAGGGNEQFF
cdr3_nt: TGCAGTGCTGCCGGCCCCGTTGGAGCGGGGGGGGGGAATGAGCAGTTCTTC

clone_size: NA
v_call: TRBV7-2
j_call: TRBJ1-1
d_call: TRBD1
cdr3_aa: CASSPTSGGSAFF
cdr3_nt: TGTGCCAGCAGCCCCACCTCAGGGGGTTCGGCTTTCTTT

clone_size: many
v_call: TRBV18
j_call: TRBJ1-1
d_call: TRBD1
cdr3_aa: CASSPLGQGRTEAFF
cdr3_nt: TGTGCCAGCTCACCACTTGGACAGGGGCGCACTGAAGCTTTCTTT

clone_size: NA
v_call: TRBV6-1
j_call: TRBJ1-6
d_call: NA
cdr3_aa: CASTGGWGSPLHF
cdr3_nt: TGTGCCAGCACGGGTGGGTGGGGTTCACCCCTCCACTTT

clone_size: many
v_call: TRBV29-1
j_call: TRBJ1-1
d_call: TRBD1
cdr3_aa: CSTRPGQPNTEAFF
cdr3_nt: TGCAGCACCAGGCCGGGACAGCCGAACACTGAAGCTTTCTTT

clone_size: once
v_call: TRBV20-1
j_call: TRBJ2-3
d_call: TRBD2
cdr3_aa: CSASPSGIYTDTQYF
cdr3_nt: TGCAGTGCTTCGCCGAGCGGGATTTACACAGATACGCAGTATTTT

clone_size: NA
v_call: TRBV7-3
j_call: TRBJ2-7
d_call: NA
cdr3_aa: CASTRGGEQAYEQYF
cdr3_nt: TGTGCCAGTACCCGAGGGGGAGAGCAGGCCTACGAGCAGTACTTC

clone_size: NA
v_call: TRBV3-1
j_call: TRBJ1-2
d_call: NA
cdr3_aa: CASSQAGVGYTF
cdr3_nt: TGTGCCAGCAGCCAAGCCGGGGTTGGCTACACCTTC

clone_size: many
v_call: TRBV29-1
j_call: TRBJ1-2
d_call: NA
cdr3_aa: CSVARGAGYGYTF
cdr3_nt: TGCAGCGTTGCTCGGGGCGCAGGCTATGGCTACACCTTC

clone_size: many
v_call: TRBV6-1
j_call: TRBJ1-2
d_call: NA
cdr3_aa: CASRAVYGYTF
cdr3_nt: TGTGCCAGCAGGGCGGTCTATGGCTACACCTTC

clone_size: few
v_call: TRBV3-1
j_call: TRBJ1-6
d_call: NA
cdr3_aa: CASSQGPATPLHF
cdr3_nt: TGTGCCAGCAGCCAAGGGCCGGCGACCCCCCTCCACTTT

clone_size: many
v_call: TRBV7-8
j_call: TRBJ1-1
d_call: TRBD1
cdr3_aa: CASSAQGGSEAFF
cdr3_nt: TGTGCCAGCAGCGCTCAGGGGGGCTCTGAAGCTTTCTTT

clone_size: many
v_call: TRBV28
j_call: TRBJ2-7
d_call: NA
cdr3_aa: CASSWTGSYEQYF
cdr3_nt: TGTGCCAGCAGTTGGACGGGCTCCTACGAGCAGTACTTC

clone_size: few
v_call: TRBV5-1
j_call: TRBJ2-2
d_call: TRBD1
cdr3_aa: CASSLDRGGTGELFF
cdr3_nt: TGCGCCAGCAGCTTAGACAGGGGAGGCACCGGGGAGCTGTTTTTT

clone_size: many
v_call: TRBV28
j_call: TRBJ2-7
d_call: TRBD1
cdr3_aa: CASSQHRGFRGEQYF
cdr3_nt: TGTGCCAGCAGTCAACACAGGGGTTTCCGGGGTGAGCAGTACTTC

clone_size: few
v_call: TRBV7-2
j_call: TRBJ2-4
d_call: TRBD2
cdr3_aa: CASSYSGRVKNIQYF
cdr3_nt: TGTGCCAGCAGCTATAGCGGGAGAGTCAAAAACATTCAGTACTTC

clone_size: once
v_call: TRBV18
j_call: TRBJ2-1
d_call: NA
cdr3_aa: CASSEAGTPCNEQFF
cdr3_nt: TGTGCCAGCTCGGAAGCCGGGACTCCCTGCAATGAGCAGTTCTTC

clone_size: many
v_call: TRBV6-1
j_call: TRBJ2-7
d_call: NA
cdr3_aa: CASRVFESGEQYF
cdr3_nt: TGTGCCAGCAGGGTCTTCGAGAGCGGCGAGCAGTACTTC

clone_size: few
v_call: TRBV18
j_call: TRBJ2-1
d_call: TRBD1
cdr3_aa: CASSPGTGHNEQFF
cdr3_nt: TGTGCCAGCTCACCCGGGACAGGGCACAATGAGCAGTTCTTC